This T cell receptor beta chain was documented in a study of T-cell memory formation after mild COVID-19. Study findings and constraints: Memory sampled before infection contained some responding clones, suggesting cross-reactive memory joined.

Germline CDR1 is SGHRS and CDR2 is YFSETQ. The CDR3 is 14 amino acids. Trimming took off 3 bases at V and 9 bases at J, with 16 bases between the two ends. TCRdb called the 5' RACE reads again in MiXCR, with one record for every CDR3 protein. The table includes roughly 510,000 distinct CDR3 sequences, around 16% detected once. Turning to this clonotype: No antigen is known for it.

The chain is built from TRBV5-1 and TRBJ2-1; tentatively, D is TRBD1 or TRBD2 (7 bases each). This TCR derives from an adult woman who had mild COVID-19 (a few samples of this study predate the infection). Cell type and time point are not known. Material: PBMCs or a T cell subset sorted from them (not recorded which). This CDR3 is CASSSQGGPFEQFF. The CDR3 DNA reads TGCGCCAGCAGCTCCCAGGGGGGGCCGTTTGAGCAGTTCTTC.